This record looks at one TCR beta chain sequence and its context. Its target is unknown. This CDR3 has 14 amino acids. With 6 bases clipped from V and 4 bases from J, the junction kept 8 bases outside the gene matches. Germline V CDR1 and CDR2: SNHLY, FYNNEI. Generated by immunoSEQ multiplex PCR, the TCRdb table keeps only in-frame clones and is missing some. The table lists tens of thousands of clones, about 95% of them singletons. The unexposed donors gave CD4+ T cells in about 2011-2018, prior to COVID-19. The entry originates in a study of CD4 T cells in relation to SARS-CoV-2 and coronaviruses. Study-level findings and limits: Each donor contributed either pre-pandemic or post-infection samples, not both. SARS-CoV-2-driven expansion was significantly weaker in crossreactive than monoreactive clones.

This receptor was taken from a human donor in good health. The chain joins TRBV2 to TRBJ2-7; 8 nucleotides line up with TRBD2. Specimen: naive CD4+ T cells from PBMCs. Stated subset: naive CD4+ T cells isolated by negative enrichment. The CDR3 DNA follows: TGTGCCAGCAGGCCAAGACTAGCGCCATACGAGCAGTACTTC. This gives the protein CASRPRLAPYEQYF.